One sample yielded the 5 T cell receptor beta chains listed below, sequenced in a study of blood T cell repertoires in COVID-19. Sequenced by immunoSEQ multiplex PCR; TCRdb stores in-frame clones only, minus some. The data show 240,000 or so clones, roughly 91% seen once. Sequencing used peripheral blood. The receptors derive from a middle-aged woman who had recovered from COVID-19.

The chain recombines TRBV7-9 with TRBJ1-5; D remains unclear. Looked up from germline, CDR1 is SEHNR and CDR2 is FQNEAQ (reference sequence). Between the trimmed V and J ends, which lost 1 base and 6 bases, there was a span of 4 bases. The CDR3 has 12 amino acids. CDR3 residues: CASSLGGQPQHF. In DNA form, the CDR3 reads TGTGCCAGCAGCTTAGGCGGTCAGCCCCAGCATTTT.

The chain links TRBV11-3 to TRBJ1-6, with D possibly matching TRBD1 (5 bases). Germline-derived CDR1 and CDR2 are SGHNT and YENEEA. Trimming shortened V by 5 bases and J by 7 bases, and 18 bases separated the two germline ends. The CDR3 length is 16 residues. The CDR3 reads CASSARGTALNSPLHF. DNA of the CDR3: TGTGCCAGCAGCGCCCGGGGGACGGCCCTGAATTCACCCCTCCACTTT.

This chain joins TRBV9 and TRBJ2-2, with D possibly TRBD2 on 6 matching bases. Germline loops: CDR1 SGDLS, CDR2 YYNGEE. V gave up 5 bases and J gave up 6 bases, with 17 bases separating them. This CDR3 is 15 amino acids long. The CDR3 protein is CASSGWGEGAGELFF. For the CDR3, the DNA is TGTGCCAGCAGTGGCTGGGGGGAAGGTGCCGGGGAGCTGTTTTTT. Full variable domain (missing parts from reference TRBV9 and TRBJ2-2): DSGVTQTPKHLITATGQRVTLRCSPRSGDLSVYWYQQSLDQGLQFLIQYYNGEERAKGNILERFSAQQFPDLHSELNLSSLELGDSALYFCASSGWGEGAGELFFGEGSRLTVL.

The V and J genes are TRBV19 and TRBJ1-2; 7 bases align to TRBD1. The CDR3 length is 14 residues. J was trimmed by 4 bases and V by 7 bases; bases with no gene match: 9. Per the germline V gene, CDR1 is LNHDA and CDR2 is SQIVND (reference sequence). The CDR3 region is CASTTSGQAYGYTF. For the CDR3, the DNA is TGTGCCAGTACCACATCTGGACAGGCCTATGGCTACACCTTC.

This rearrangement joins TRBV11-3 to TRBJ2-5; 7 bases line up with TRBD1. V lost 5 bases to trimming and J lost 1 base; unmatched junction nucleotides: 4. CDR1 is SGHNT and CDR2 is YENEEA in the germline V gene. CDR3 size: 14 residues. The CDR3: CASSPHRGQETQYF. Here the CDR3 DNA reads TGTGCCAGCAGCCCGCACAGGGGCCAAGAGACCCAGTACTTC.